The entry below describes one T cell receptor beta chain. The source of the sample is a study of T cell changes during pregnancy in multiple sclerosis. Generated by immunoSEQ multiplex PCR, the TCRdb table keeps only in-frame clones and is missing some. The sample has 80,000 to 95,000 clones, about 95% seen once; the top ten hold 1.1%. The junction had 3 bases not matched to a gene; V was cut back by 5 bases and J by 4 bases. Germline values: CDR1 SGHRS, CDR2 YFSETQ. This CDR3 spans 13 amino acids. This chain connects TRBV5-1 to TRBJ2-1; 7 nucleotides line up with TRBD1. This specimen was peripheral blood, taken in the second trimester of pregnancy. This TCR was sampled from a female donor with multiple sclerosis, enrolled in a pregnancy study. CDR3 DNA: TGCGCCAGCAGAGGGACAGCGTACAATGAGCAGTTCTTC. Amino acid sequence: CASRGTAYNEQFF.